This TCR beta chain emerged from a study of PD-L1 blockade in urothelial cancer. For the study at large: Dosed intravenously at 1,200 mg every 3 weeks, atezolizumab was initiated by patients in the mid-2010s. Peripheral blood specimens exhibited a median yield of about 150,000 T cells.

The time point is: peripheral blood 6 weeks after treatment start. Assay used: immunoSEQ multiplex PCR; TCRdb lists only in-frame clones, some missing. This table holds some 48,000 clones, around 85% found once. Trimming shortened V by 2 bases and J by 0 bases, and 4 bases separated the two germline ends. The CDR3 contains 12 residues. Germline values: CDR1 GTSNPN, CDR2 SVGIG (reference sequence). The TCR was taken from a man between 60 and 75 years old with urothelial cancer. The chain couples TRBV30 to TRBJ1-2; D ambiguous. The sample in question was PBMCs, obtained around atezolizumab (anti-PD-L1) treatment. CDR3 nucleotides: TGTGCCTGGAGTCCCGCTAACTATGGCTACACCTTC. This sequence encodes CAWSPANYGYTF.